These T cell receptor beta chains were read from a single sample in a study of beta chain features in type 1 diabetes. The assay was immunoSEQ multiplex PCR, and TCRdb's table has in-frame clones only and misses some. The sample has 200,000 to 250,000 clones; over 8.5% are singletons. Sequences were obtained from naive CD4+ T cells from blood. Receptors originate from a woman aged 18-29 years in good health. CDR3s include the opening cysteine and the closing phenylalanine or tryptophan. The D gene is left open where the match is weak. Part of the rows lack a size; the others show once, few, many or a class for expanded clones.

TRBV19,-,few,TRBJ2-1,CASSIAGINEQFF,TGTGCCAGTAGTATAGCGGGAATCAATGAGCAGTTCTTC
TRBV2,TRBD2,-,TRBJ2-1,CASIPSGGIGTYNEQFF,TGTGCCAGCATACCTAGCGGGGGGATCGGAACCTACAATGAGCAGTTCTTC
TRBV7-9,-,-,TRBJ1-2,CASSLVTIYGYTF,TGTGCCAGCAGCTTAGTGACAATATATGGCTACACCTTC
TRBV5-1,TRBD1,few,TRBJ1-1,CASRPTGDAEAFF,TGCGCCAGCAGACCTACAGGGGACGCTGAAGCTTTCTTT
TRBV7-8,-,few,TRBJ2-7,CASSLPGNEQYF,TGTGCCAGCAGCCTTCCAGGGAACGAGCAGTACTTC
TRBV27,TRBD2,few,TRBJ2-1,CASSGSLAGANEQFF,TGTGCCAGCAGTGGGTCGCTAGCGGGGGCCAATGAGCAGTTCTTC
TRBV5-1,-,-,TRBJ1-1,CASSVQGSPDTGTEAFF,TGCGCCAGCAGCGTCCAGGGATCCCCGGACACGGGCACTGAAGCTTTCTTT
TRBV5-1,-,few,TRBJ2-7,CASSLDRVRYEQYF,TGCGCCAGCAGCTTGGACAGGGTGAGGTACGAGCAGTACTTC
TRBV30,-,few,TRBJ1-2,CAWSIDLLEPYGYTF,TGTGCCTGGAGCATCGACCTTCTGGAGCCCTATGGCTACACCTTC
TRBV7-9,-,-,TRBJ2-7,CASSLGVYYEQYF,TGTGCCAGCAGCTTGGGAGTATACTACGAGCAGTACTTC
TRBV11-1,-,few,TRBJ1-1,CASSPTNDRNTEAFF,TGTGCCAGCAGCCCCACCAACGACAGGAACACTGAAGCTTTCTTT
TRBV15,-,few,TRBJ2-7,CATSRARSLYEQYF,TGTGCCACCAGCAGAGCCCGGTCTCTCTACGAGCAGTACTTC
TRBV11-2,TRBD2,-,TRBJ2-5,CASSPPRRLAGDTQYF,TGTGCCAGCAGCCCCCCTCGTAGACTAGCGGGAGACACCCAGTACTTC
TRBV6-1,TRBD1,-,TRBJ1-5,CASSATGGNQPQHF,TGTGCCAGCAGTGCGACAGGGGGCAATCAGCCCCAGCATTTT
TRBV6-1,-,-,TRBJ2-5,CASMAGRIAETQYF,TGTGCCAGCATGGCGGGACGGATCGCGGAGACCCAGTACTTC
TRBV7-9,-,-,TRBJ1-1,CASSLETMNTEAFF,TGTGCCAGCAGCTTAGAGACAATGAACACTGAAGCTTTCTTT
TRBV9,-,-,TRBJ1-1,CASSASGEIPEAFF,TGTGCCAGCAGCGCATCAGGGGAGATTCCTGAAGCTTTCTTT
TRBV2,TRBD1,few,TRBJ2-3,CASSEVGQGISTDTQYF,TGTGCCAGCAGTGAAGTGGGACAGGGGATCAGCACAGATACGCAGTATTTT
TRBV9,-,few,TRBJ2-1,CASSVGVESYNEQFF,TGTGCCAGCAGCGTAGGTGTAGAATCCTACAATGAGCAGTTCTTC
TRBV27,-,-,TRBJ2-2,CASSFSRNTGELFF,TGTGCCAGCAGTTTTAGCCGAAACACCGGGGAGCTGTTTTTT
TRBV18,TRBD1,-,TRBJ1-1,CASSPSEQGVAEAFF,TGTGCCAGCTCACCCTCCGAACAGGGGGTCGCTGAAGCTTTCTTT
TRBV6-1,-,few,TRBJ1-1,CASSEVGGTEAFF,TGTGCCAGCAGTGAAGTCGGGGGCACTGAAGCTTTCTTT
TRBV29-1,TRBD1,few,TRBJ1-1,CSVEWTGGGTEAFF,TGCAGCGTTGAGTGGACAGGCGGTGGGACTGAAGCTTTCTTT
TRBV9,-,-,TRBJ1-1,CASSVSVRAMNTEAFF,TGTGCCAGCAGCGTATCAGTCAGGGCTATGAACACTGAAGCTTTCTTT
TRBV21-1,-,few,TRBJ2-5,CASSPRWARGETQYF,TGTGCCAGCAGCCCGCGGTGGGCTCGAGGGGAGACCCAGTACTTC
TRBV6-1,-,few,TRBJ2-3,CASSRGTQYF,TGTGCCAGCAGTAGAGGTACGCAGTATTTT
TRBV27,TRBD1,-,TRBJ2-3,CASSSPRGQGGTDTQYF,TGTGCCAGCAGTTCCCCTCGGGGACAGGGCGGCACAGATACGCAGTATTTT
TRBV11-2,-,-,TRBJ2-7,CASSLGLRGRGEQYF,TGTGCCAGCAGCTTAGGCCTCAGGGGTCGGGGCGAGCAGTACTTC
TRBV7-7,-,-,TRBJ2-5,CASSRGQQETQYF,TGTGCTAGCAGCCGCGGACAGCAAGAGACCCAGTACTTC
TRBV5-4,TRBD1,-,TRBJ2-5,CASSLGTDQETQYF,TGTGCCAGCAGCTTAGGGACAGACCAAGAGACCCAGTACTTC